This T cell receptor (beta chain) was captured by sequencing in a study of cytomegalovirus exposure and HLA in healthy donors. With regard to this clone: What it recognizes is unknown.

The V and J ends lost 3 bases and 6 bases respectively, with 5 bases between them. Looked up from germline, CDR1 is MDHEN and CDR2 is SYDVKM. The CDR3 is made up of 11 amino acids. Study outcomes and limitations: The Asian-associated ancestry cluster reportedly had fewer N-insertions than the 666-donor mean in a later analysis. The study carried out a later analysis of TCR beta sequences. It associated approximately 17,000 of them with specific HLA alleles at a false discovery rate of 0.05.

With 60 Vbeta and 13 Jbeta primers, the PCR was carried out. Sequenced by immunoSEQ multiplex PCR; TCRdb stores in-frame clones only, minus some. The sample consists of some 120,000 clones, roughly 80% of them appearing once. Material: PBMCs. This chain links TRBV28 with TRBJ1-2, with D uncertain. This TCR was sampled from a woman aged 40 to 49 in good health and CMV-seropositive. The CDR3 DNA reads TGTGCCAGCAGTTTTACGGATGGCTACACCTTC. It yields the protein CASSFTDGYTF.